This is a list of T cell receptor beta chains from one sample in a study of T cells in Graves' hyperthyroidism and ophthalmopathy. Each CDR3 protein gets one entry after TCRdb re-called the multiplex PCR reads with MiXCR. Of a few hundred thousand distinct CDR3 sequences in the sample, roughly 46% were seen once. Specimen: peripheral blood or thyroid tissue (not recorded which). The receptors derive from a woman between 18 and 29 years old with Graves' hyperthyroidism. CDR3s include the opening cysteine and the closing phenylalanine or tryptophan. The order of the fields is clone size, V gene, J gene, D gene, CDR3 protein, CDR3 DNA. D genes are given only for firm matches. The size entry is marked missing in some rows and otherwise reads once, few, many or a size class.

.,TRBV12-3/TRBV12-4,TRBJ2-7,TRBD2,CASSLRREGNGQYF,TGTGCCAGCAGTTTACGGCGGGAGGGGAACGGGCAGTACTTC
.,TRBV19,TRBJ2-1,.,CASSIRRESYNEQFF,TGTGCCAGTAGTATCCGTAGGGAATCCTACAATGAGCAGTTCTTC
.,TRBV7-8,TRBJ2-7,TRBD2,CASSFSGLPYEQYF,TGTGCCAGCAGCTTCTCGGGACTACCTTACGAGCAGTACTTC
.,TRBV29-1,TRBJ2-5,TRBD1,CSGGQGGETQYF,TGCAGCGGGGGACAGGGTGGCGAGACCCAGTACTTC
.,TRBV29-1,TRBJ1-1,.,CSVLAGTEAFF,TGCAGCGTCCTGGCTGGGACTGAAGCTTTCTTT
.,TRBV7-2,TRBJ2-7,TRBD2,CASSLEVAGVAYEQYF,TGTGCCAGCAGCTTAGAGGTTGCGGGAGTTGCGTACGAGCAGTACTTC
.,TRBV6-5,TRBJ2-7,.,CASSYGRPNYEQYF,TGTGCCAGCAGTTACGGGCGACCGAACTACGAGCAGTACTTC
.,TRBV6-1,TRBJ2-7,TRBD2,CASSQGLAGEQYF,TGTGCCAGCAGTCAAGGACTAGCGGGAGAGCAGTACTTC
.,TRBV25-1,TRBJ2-3,.,CASSEYWVAGGSAPLYF,.
many,TRBV2,TRBJ2-7,.,CASSGPLILTSSEQYF,TGTGCCAGCAGTGGCCCTCTGATACTTACTAGCAGCGAGCAGTACTTC
.,TRBV12-3/TRBV12-4,TRBJ1-2,.,CASSEAAGYTF,TGTGCCAGCAGTGAAGCTGCAGGCTACACCTTC
.,TRBV7-9,TRBJ1-2,.,CASSFPPGEGGELYGYTF,TGTGCCAGCAGCTTCCCCCCCGGGGAAGGGGGAGAGCTCTATGGCTACACCTTC
.,TRBV4-1,TRBJ1-5,TRBD1,CASSQAGGVRDQPQHF,TGTGCCAGCAGCCAAGCAGGGGGGGTTCGGGATCAGCCCCAGCATTTT
.,TRBV20-1,TRBJ2-1,TRBD2,CSALGLAGLASYNEQFF,TGCAGTGCCCTGGGGCTAGCGGGATTGGCCTCCTACAATGAGCAGTTCTTC
.,TRBV4-1,TRBJ1-5,.,CASSQPGQGYGNQPQHF,TGCGCCAGCAGCCAACCTGGGCAGGGCTATGGCAATCAGCCCCAGCATTTT
many,TRBV6-1,TRBJ1-1,.,CASSDRGVNTEAFF,TGTGCCAGCAGTGACAGGGGCGTGAACACTGAAGCTTTCTTT
many,TRBV9,TRBJ2-7,TRBD1,CASSDPGTGVPEQYF,TGTGCCAGCAGCGACCCCGGGACAGGGGTTCCCGAGCAGTACTTC
.,TRBV4-2,TRBJ2-3,TRBD2,CASSPGLAGADTQYF,TGTGCCAGCAGCCCGGGACTAGCGGGAGCAGATACGCAGTATTTT
.,TRBV15,TRBJ1-2,.,CATSRGSGGGASYTF,TGTGCCACCAGCAGAGGGTCCGGAGGGGGGGCGTCCTACACCTTC
many,TRBV7-8,TRBJ2-7,.,CASSSQEYEQYF,TGTGCCAGCAGCTCTCAAGAATACGAGCAGTACTTC
.,TRBV15,TRBJ1-1,.,CATSSLGGNTEAFF,TGTGCCACCAGCAGCTTAGGGGGGAACACTGAAGCTTTCTTT
many,TRBV7-2,TRBJ1-2,TRBD1,CASSRGQGNYGYTF,TGTGCCAGCAGCCGTGGACAGGGAAACTATGGCTACACCTTC